This entry describes one T cell receptor (beta chain). Its antigen is not identified. The data are from a study of cytomegalovirus exposure and HLA in healthy donors. Study-wide points: Per a later analysis, 15,000 to 20,000 TCR beta sequences showed association with HLA alleles at 0.05 false discovery rate. A later analysis found that most CMV-associated TCR beta chains appeared HLA-restricted. Previous analysis showed most TCR beta V segments were productive about 90% or about 30% of the time.

Germline V gene sequence: CDR1 ENHRY, CDR2 SYGVKD. The CDR3 is made up of 13 amino acids. Trimming cost V 10 bases and J 7 bases, with 17 bases left between them. PCR employed 60 Vbeta and 13 Jbeta primers. Here immunoSEQ multiplex PCR was the method, and the copy in TCRdb shows in-frame clones only, minus some. The sample yields approximately 70,000 clones, around 70% seen once. The receptor was derived from a middle-aged man in good health and CMV-seropositive. Sequencing used PBMCs. This sequence joins TRBV10-3 and TRBJ1-5; D might be TRBD1 (5 bases). The CDR3 coding sequence is TGTGCCACCCATGGAGGGGAAGGCCAGCCCCAGCATTTT. As protein: CATHGGEGQPQHF.